Listed below are T cell receptor beta chains from one sample, sequenced in a study of shared clonotypes between healthy human individuals. Profiled with immunoSEQ multiplex PCR; TCRdb holds only in-frame clones, not every one. The sample records 950,000 to 1,100,000 clones, approximately 68% being singletons. Sequenced sample: memory CD4+ T cells sorted from blood. These receptors all stem from a man younger than 35 in good health. The CDR3 runs from the conserved cysteine through the conserved F or W. A D gene is named only where the DNA matches it firmly. Where a row states a size, it is once, few, many or the class of an expanded clone; other rows omit it.

NA | TRBJ1-1 | TRBV29-1 | NA | CSVASALRKDTEAFF | TGCAGCGTTGCAAGCGCCCTCCGAAAGGACACTGAAGCTTTCTTT
NA | TRBJ2-5 | TRBV5-4 | NA | CASSLAGGSSGETQYF | TGTGCCAGCAGCTTGGCCGGAGGGAGTAGCGGAGAGACCCAGTACTTC
TRBD1 | TRBJ1-6 | TRBV27 | NA | CASSSTTDRVNSPLHF | TGTGCCAGCAGCTCTACGACGGACAGGGTTAATTCACCCCTCCACTTT
NA | TRBJ2-7 | TRBV27 | NA | CASSLKSFYEQYF | TGTGCCAGCAGCCTGAAATCTTTCTACGAGCAGTACTTC
TRBD1 | TRBJ2-7 | TRBV28 | NA | CASSLAGTGGARSVQYF | TGTGCCAGCAGTTTAGCTGGGACAGGGGGCGCCAGGAGCGTGCAGTACTTC
NA | TRBJ2-7 | TRBV19 | NA | CASSIESGAYEQYF | TGTGCCAGTAGTATAGAATCCGGGGCCTACGAGCAGTACTTC
NA | TRBJ2-4 | TRBV2 | NA | CASSEWAGRFVAKNIQYF | TGTGCCAGCAGTGAATGGGCCGGCCGGTTTGTTGCCAAAAACATTCAGTACTTC
NA | TRBJ1-1 | TRBV11-1 | NA | CASSSPTLSPTEAFF | TGTGCCAGCAGCTCTCCAACGTTATCCCCAACTGAAGCTTTCTTT
NA | TRBJ2-7 | TRBV7-2 | many | CASSLNPTGEQYF | TGTGCCAGCAGCTTAAATCCGACTGGAGAGCAGTACTTC
TRBD1 | TRBJ2-2 | TRBV18 | NA | CASSPGTGGTGELFF | TGTGCCAGCTCCCCCGGGACAGGGGGCACCGGGGAGCTGTTTTTT
TRBD1 | TRBJ1-1 | TRBV18 | once | CASSDRPNTEAFF | TGTGCCAGCTCGGACAGGCCGAACACTGAAGCTTTCTTT
NA | TRBJ2-6 | TRBV18 | NA | CASSPVAFLRSGANVLTF | TGTGCCAGCTCACCAGTGGCTTTTCTTCGCTCTGGGGCCAACGTCCTGACTTTC
TRBD2 | TRBJ2-7 | TRBV5-6 | NA | CASSSFVTLAGDYEQYF | TGTGCCAGCAGCTCTTTCGTCACACTAGCGGGGGACTACGAGCAGTACTTC
NA | TRBJ1-2 | TRBV30 | NA | CAWREGRGIYTF | TGTGCCTGGAGGGAGGGGCGCGGGATCTACACCTTC
NA | TRBJ2-7 | TRBV11-2 | NA | CASSPRGARAPSEQYF | TGTGCCAGCAGCCCTAGAGGGGCCAGGGCCCCTTCCGAGCAGTACTTC
NA | TRBJ1-3 | TRBV9 | NA | CASSVDIEGAGNTIYF | TGTGCCAGCAGCGTAGATATTGAGGGAGCCGGAAACACCATATATTTT
TRBD1 | TRBJ1-4 | TRBV30 | NA | CAWRGDRGNEKLFF | TGTGCCTGGAGGGGGGACAGGGGTAATGAAAAACTGTTTTTT
NA | TRBJ2-2 | TRBV18 | NA | CASSPRAGTNTGELFF | TGTGCCAGCTCACCACGAGCAGGAACGAACACCGGGGAGCTGTTTTTT
NA | TRBJ1-5 | TRBV2 | few | CASTSAGGNQPQHF | TGTGCCAGCACCTCGGCGGGGGGCAATCAGCCCCAGCATTTT
NA | TRBJ1-4 | TRBV28 | NA | CASSQPGANEKLFF | TGTGCCAGCAGCCAGCCGGGAGCTAATGAAAAACTGTTTTTT
NA | TRBJ2-3 | TRBV6-1 | NA | CASSGTLRTDTQYF | TGTGCCAGCAGTGGAACTCTGCGCACAGATACGCAGTATTTT
NA | TRBJ2-5 | TRBV4-1 | many | CASSPLGVGQETQYF | TGCGCCAGCAGCCCACTGGGTGTAGGACAAGAGACCCAGTACTTC
TRBD2 | TRBJ2-5 | TRBV10-3 | once | CAISSAGGETQYF | TGTGCCATCAGCTCAGCGGGGGGAGAGACCCAGTACTTC
TRBD1 | TRBJ1-2 | TRBV7-2 | NA | CATTPGQGAYGYTF | TGTGCCACCACACCGGGACAGGGGGCGTATGGCTACACCTTC
NA | TRBJ2-7 | TRBV5-4 | once | CASSRGLPYEQYF | TGTGCCAGCAGCCGGGGACTCCCATACGAGCAGTACTTC
TRBD1 | TRBJ1-2 | TRBV5-4 | NA | CASSPPGQGFLMDGYTF | TGTGCCAGCAGCCCTCCCGGACAGGGGTTCCTCATGGATGGCTACACCTTC
NA | TRBJ2-2 | TRBV11-3 | once | CASSPGDGIGELFF | TGTGCCAGCAGCCCAGGGGATGGCATAGGGGAGCTGTTTTTT
NA | TRBJ1-6 | TRBV18 | NA | CASSPPGGGSYNSPLHF | TGTGCCAGCTCACCACCTGGGGGAGGCTCCTATAATTCACCCCTCCACTTT
NA | TRBJ1-1 | TRBV5-4 | NA | CASSLGGPLEAFF | TGTGCCAGCAGCTTGGGGGGGCCCCTGGAGGCTTTCTTT
TRBD1 | TRBJ1-1 | TRBV6-5 | NA | CASSPGQGASEAFF | TGTGCCAGCAGCCCAGGACAGGGGGCGAGTGAAGCTTTCTTT
NA | TRBJ1-1 | TRBV7-8 | NA | CASSFGGDRTEAFF | TGTGCCAGCAGCTTCGGTGGAGATCGGACTGAAGCTTTCTTT
TRBD1 | TRBJ1-2 | TRBV7-2 | NA | CASSFKTGSGGYTF | TGTGCCAGCAGCTTCAAGACAGGGTCGGGTGGCTACACCTTC